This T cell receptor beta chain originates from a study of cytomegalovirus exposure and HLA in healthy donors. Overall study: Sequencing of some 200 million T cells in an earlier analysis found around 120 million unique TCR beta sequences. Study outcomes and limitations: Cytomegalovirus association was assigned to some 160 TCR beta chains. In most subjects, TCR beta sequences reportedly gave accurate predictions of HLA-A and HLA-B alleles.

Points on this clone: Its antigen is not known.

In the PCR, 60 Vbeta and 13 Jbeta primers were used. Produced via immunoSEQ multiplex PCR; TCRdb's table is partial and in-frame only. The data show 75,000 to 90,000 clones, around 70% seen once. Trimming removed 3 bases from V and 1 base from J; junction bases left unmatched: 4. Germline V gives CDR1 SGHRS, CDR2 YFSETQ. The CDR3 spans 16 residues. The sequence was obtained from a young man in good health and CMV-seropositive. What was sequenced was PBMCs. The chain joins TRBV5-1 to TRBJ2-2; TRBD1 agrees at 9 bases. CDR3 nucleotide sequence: TGCGCCAGCAGCTCGCCGGGACAGGGGAACACCGGGGAGCTGTTTTTT. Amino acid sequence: CASSSPGQGNTGELFF. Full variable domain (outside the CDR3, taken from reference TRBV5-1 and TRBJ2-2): KAGVTQTPRYLIKTRGQQVTLSCSPISGHRSVSWYQQTPGQGLQFLFEYFSETQRNKGNFPGRFSGRQFSNSRSEMNVSTLELGDSALYLCASSSPGQGNTGELFFGEGSRLTVL.